A single sample is the source of the 13 T cell receptor beta chains below, sequenced in a study of blood T cell repertoires in COVID-19 (dated by TCRdb to about 2020). The library was built by means of the immunoSEQ multiplex PCR assay. Held by TCRdb, this immuneACCESS table contains in-frame sequences only and omits some clones. Under half of the omission traces to an unresolved V gene where checked; the cause of the rest is unknown. The sample table records under 200,000 clones; 84% of these occur just once. The ten top clones hold about 8.6% of the sample. Sequenced material: PBMCs or T cells enriched from blood (not recorded which). These receptors came from a woman between 50 and 59 years old who had recovered from COVID-19.

A single count supports this clone. The J gene is TRBJ2-7, the V gene TRBV27, with a weak D call TRBD1 (5 bases). The germline CDR1 and CDR2 sequences are MNHEY and SMNVEV (reference sequence). The CDR3 runs to 13 residues. The ends were cut back, 2 bases at V and 7 bases at J, with 12 bases in the middle. The CDR3 is CASSLGAELEQYF. The CDR3 bases are TGTGCCAGCAGTTTAGGGGCAGAGCTAGAGCAGTACTTC.

The DNA for the CDR3 is TGTGCCAGCAGTTTCCCCGGGGAAGCTTTCTTT. Protein sequence: CASSFPGEAFF. The chain couples TRBV12-3 or TRBV12-4 to TRBJ1-1; D ambiguous. The germline V and J ends were trimmed by 3 bases and 8 bases, with 7 bases remaining between them. This CDR3 region has 11 residues.

CDR3 coding DNA: TGTGCCAGCAGCGTGGGGACTAGCGGGGAATGGGGGGAGCTGTTTTTT. Amino acid sequence: CASSVGTSGEWGELFF. The chain carries TRBV9 and TRBJ2-2, with 13 bases identical to TRBD2. The V gene end was trimmed by 2 bases and the J gene end by 8 bases; junction bases not matched to a gene: 6. CDR1 is SGDLS, CDR2 YYNGEE, per germline. CDR3 length equals 16 residues.

V gene TRBV7-3 combines with J gene TRBJ2-5; possibly TRBD2 for D (6 bases). In germline, CDR1 is SGHTA, CDR2 FQGTGA. V lost 5 bases and J lost 3, with 10 bases in between. The CDR3 covers 13 residues. CDR3 bases: TGTGCCAGCAGCCCCCGACTAGAAGAGACCCAGTACTTC. Translated, it gives CASSPRLEETQYF. The full variable domain, completed using reference TRBV7-3 and TRBJ2-5, is GAGVSQTPSNKVTEKGKYVELRCDPISGHTALYWYRQSLGQGPEFLIYFQGTGAADDSGLPNDRFFAVRPEGSVSTLKIQRTERGDSAVYLCASSPRLEETQYFGPGTRLLVL.

V is TRBV3-1 (or the pseudogene TRBV3-2) and J is TRBJ1-5, with D possibly matching TRBD1 (5 bases). V was cut by 4 bases and J by 6 bases, with 16 bases left in between. The CDR3 is 15 residues long. Looked up from germline, CDR1 is LGHDT and CDR2 is YNNKEL (reference sequence). The DNA for the CDR3 is TGTGCCAGCAGCCTGCGGGGGGGTTCGGGTCAGCCCCAGCATTTT. This gives the protein CASSLRGGSGQPQHF.

V usage is TRBV4-1 and J usage is TRBJ2-7; a weak D match, TRBD2 (5 bases). The ends were cut back, 3 bases at V and 5 bases at J, with 17 bases in the middle. This CDR3 has 15 amino acids. Germline V gene lookup returns CDR1 MGHRA and CDR2 YSYEKL. CDR3 residues: CASSHNPGELHEQYF. CDR3 in DNA: TGCGCCAGCAGCCATAACCCTGGGGAGTTGCACGAGCAGTACTTC.

CDR3 bases: TGTGCCAGCAGGTCGGGAGGGGACTTGCCTAATTCACCCCTCCACTTT. Amino acids: CASRSGGDLPNSPLHF. This chain joins TRBV9 and TRBJ1-6; D is possibly TRBD1 (5 bases). The CDR3 has 16 amino acids. CDR1 and CDR2 from the germline V gene are SGDLS and YYNGEE. V gave up 5 bases and J gave up 6 bases, with 18 bases separating them.

The rearrangement links TRBV5-1 to TRBJ2-5; perhaps TRBD2 as D (6 bases). Germline CDR1 SGHRS, CDR2 YFSETQ. V lost 5 bases and J 3 bases, leaving 14 bases between the germline ends. The CDR3 sequence is 14 residues long. In DNA form, the CDR3 reads TGCGCCAGCAGTTATCGGTGGGGGGAAGAGACCCAGTACTTC. Amino acids: CASSYRWGEETQYF.

The genes are TRBV4-2 and TRBJ2-1; D not resolved. The CDR3 sequence is 11 residues long. V lost 6 bases and J 6 bases, leaving 6 bases between the germline ends. Germline V gene lookup returns CDR1 LGHNA and CDR2 YNFKEQ. DNA of the CDR3: TGTGCCAGCAGGAGAAGCAATGAGCAGTTCTTC. Its protein is CASRRSNEQFF.

This rearrangement joins TRBV5-1 to TRBJ2-2; D may be TRBD2 (5 bases). CDR3 length equals 13 residues. Per the germline V gene, CDR1 is SGHRS and CDR2 is YFSETQ. The V gene lost 5 bases and the J gene lost 5 bases, with 10 bases spanning the gap. CDR3 DNA sequence: TGCGCCAGCAGATCGAGGGAAACCGGGGAGCTGTTTTTT. This codes for CASRSRETGELFF.

The rearrangement links TRBV9 to TRBJ1-3; weak D call: TRBD1 (5 bases). Germline V gene lookup returns CDR1 SGDLS and CDR2 YYNGEE. V lost 0 bases to trimming and J lost 5 bases, with 9 bases between them. The CDR3 has 14 amino acids. The CDR3 DNA is TGTGCCAGCAGCGTAGGGGGCACGAGAAACACCATATATTTT. Translated: CASSVGGTRNTIYF.

This chain joins TRBV12-5 and TRBJ1-2; 11 bases match TRBD1. Trimming took 6 bases from V and 7 from J; bases not matched to a gene: 7. This CDR3 has 14 residues. Per germline, CDR1 LGHNT and CDR2 FRNRAP. CDR3 DNA sequence: TGTGCTAGTGGGTGGGACAGGGGGGATGCTGGCTACACCTTC. This encodes CASGWDRGDAGYTF.

The rearrangement joins TRBV4-1 to TRBJ1-4; D unresolved. V shed 6 bases and J shed 6 bases, with 11 bases lying between them. Germline CDR1 reads MGHRA; CDR2 reads YSYEKL. The CDR3 loop spans 13 amino acids. CDR3 amino acids: CASSHRLDEKLFF. For the CDR3, the DNA is TGCGCCAGCAGTCACCGTCTAGATGAAAAACTGTTTTTT.